This TCR beta chain was recovered during a study of blood T cell repertoires in COVID-19. Per the study methods: Reference gene primer amplification gave estimated nucleated cell counts. TCRdb's table, derived via immunoSEQ multiplex PCR, lists solely in-frame clones and lacks some. The DNA was the basis for D and trimming; V, J and clone size are from that table. The sample includes roughly 150,000 clones, approximately 80% seen only once; the top ten take more than 40%. With V trimmed by 4 bases and J by 5 bases, 5 bases remained unmatched. The CDR3 covers 15 residues. CDR1 and CDR2 from the germline V gene are KGHSH and LQKENI.

J is TRBJ2-3 and V is TRBV18, with TRBD1 identical over 11 bases. Sequenced sample: peripheral blood. This TCR was sampled from a human donor in a cohort sampled during active COVID-19. CDR3 in amino acids: CASSLGQGAEDTQYF. The CDR3 nucleotides are TGTGCCAGCTCACTCGGACAGGGGGCAGAAGATACGCAGTATTTT.